The 25 T cell receptor beta chains listed next were all sequenced from one sample in a study of blood T cell repertoires in COVID-19. Profiled with immunoSEQ multiplex PCR; TCRdb holds only in-frame clones, not every one. The profile shows around 400,000 clones, roughly 92% of them singletons. The sequencing input was PBMCs or T cells enriched from blood (not recorded which). The source is a woman aged 40 to 55 who had been exposed to COVID-19.

This chain uses TRBV7-2 with TRBJ2-1; a weak D match, TRBD2 (6 bases). The germline gives CDR1 SGHTA, CDR2 FQGNSA. V was trimmed by 6 bases and J by 4 bases, leaving 22 bases between them. The CDR3 contains 17 residues. CDR3 bases: TGTGCCAGCAGTCTTAGTGGACTCCTAGCGTTTTACAATGAGCAGTTCTTC. It specifies CASSLSGLLAFYNEQFF.

This chain uses TRBV7-6 with TRBJ1-6, with 8 bases that match TRBD1. The CDR3 totals 14 residues. J was trimmed by 8 bases and V by 6 bases; bases with no gene match: 6. CDR1 and CDR2 (germline): SGHVS, FNYEAQ. The CDR3 DNA reads as TGTGCCAGCAGTCTTCAGGGGGCAGATTCACCCCTCCACTTT. Its translation is CASSLQGADSPLHF.

The V call is TRBV5-4, the J call TRBJ2-1; 13 bases match TRBD2. Germline CDR1 reads SGHNT; CDR2 reads YYREEE (reference sequence). The CDR3 is 16 amino acids. The V segment lost 2 bases and the J segment 8 bases; nucleotides outside the gene matches: 7. The CDR3 DNA reads as TGTGCCAGCAGCTTACGTGGACTAGCGGGAGTCTATGAGCAGTTCTTC. It yields the protein CASSLRGLAGVYEQFF.

V and J are TRBV7-3 and TRBJ2-5, with D perhaps TRBD1 (5 bases). V was clipped by 4 bases and J by 5 bases, with 11 bases between them. The CDR3 covers 13 residues. The V gene's germline CDR1 is SGHTA and CDR2 FQGTGA. The CDR3 is CASSSTGGETQYF. The CDR3 bases are TGTGCCAGCAGCTCTACAGGTGGGGAGACCCAGTACTTC.

This chain uses TRBV2 with TRBJ2-1, with D maybe TRBD2 (6 bases). Germline CDR1 and CDR2: SNHLY and FYNNEI. V dropped 7 bases and J dropped 0 bases, with 13 bases sitting between them. The CDR3 has 15 residues. The CDR3 coding sequence is TGTGCCAGCACCACCGACGGGAGCTCCTACAATGAGCAGTTCTTC. The encoded protein is CASTTDGSSYNEQFF.

The chain uses TRBV7-9 and TRBJ1-2, with 8 positions matching TRBD1. Germline V lookup: CDR1 SEHNR, CDR2 FQNEAQ (reference sequence). This CDR3 comprises 13 residues. With 5 bases clipped from V and 7 bases from J, the junction kept 6 bases outside the gene matches. The CDR3 coding sequence is TGTGCCAGCAGCGACAGGGGCGGCGGTGGCTACACCTTC. Translation: CASSDRGGGGYTF.

The chain couples TRBV5-6 to TRBJ1-2, with 10 nucleotides matching TRBD1. Germline CDR1 and CDR2: SGHDT and YYEEEE. J gave up 3 bases and V 4 bases, and 12 bases lay outside the gene matches. The length of the CDR3 is 17 residues. CDR3 sequence reads: CASSIRDRGSLDYGYTF. The DNA of the CDR3 is TGTGCCAGCAGCATCCGGGACAGGGGAAGTTTAGACTATGGCTACACCTTC.

This rearrangement joins TRBV5-8 to TRBJ2-2; a weak D match, TRBD1 (6 bases). Trimming removed 1 base at V and 4 bases at J, with 14 bases between. CDR1 SGHTS and CDR2 YDEGEE come from the germline V gene. The CDR3 runs to 16 residues. Written as DNA, the CDR3 is TGTGCCAGCAGCTTGTCAGGGGAGAGGAGCACCGGGGAGCTGTTTTTT. This sequence encodes CASSLSGERSTGELFF.

The V gene is TRBV6-5, the J gene TRBJ1-1, with 11 positions matching TRBD1. This CDR3 spans 15 amino acids. Germline V CDR1 and CDR2: MNHEY, SVGAGI. Unmatched junction bases numbered 4, after V lost 6 bases and J lost 1 base. The CDR3 bases are TGTGCCAGCAGGGACAGGGGGCATACGAACACTGAAGCTTTCTTT. Residues: CASRDRGHTNTEAFF.

CDR3 bases: TGTGCCTGGAGTGTAGCAGGGAGGACTGAAGCTTTCTTT. Protein product: CAWSVAGRTEAFF. V gene TRBV30 combines with J gene TRBJ1-1; a possible D gene is TRBD1 (5 bases). The CDR3 spans 13 residues. CDR1 and CDR2 (germline): GTSNPN, SVGIG (reference sequence). Between the trimmed V and J ends, which lost 0 bases and 5 bases, there was a span of 10 bases. Using reference TRBV30 and TRBJ1-1 for the parts outside the CDR3, the full variable domain is SQTIHQWPATLVQPVGSPLSLECTVEGTSNPNLYWYRQAAGRGLQLLFYSVGIGQISSEVPQNLSASRPQDRQFILSSKKLLLSDSGFYLCAWSVAGRTEAFFGQGTRLTVV.

The rearrangement joins TRBV19 to TRBJ1-2, with 8 bases matching TRBD1. This CDR3 contains 12 residues. CDR1 is LNHDA, CDR2 SQIVND, per germline (reference sequence). V gave up 9 bases and J gave up 4 bases; unmatched junction bases: 4. CDR3 coding DNA: TGTGCCAGCGTGGACAGGGTCTATGGCTACACCTTC. Translation: CASVDRVYGYTF. Combining the CDR3 with reference TRBV19 and TRBJ1-2 gives the whole variable domain DGGITQSPKYLFRKEGQNVTLSCEQNLNHDAMYWYRQDPGQGLRLIYYSQIVNDFQKGDIAEGYSVSREKKESFPLTVTSAQKNPTAFYLCASVDRVYGYTFGSGTRLTVV.

This clone was seen a single time. The chain couples TRBV18 to TRBJ1-2, with D perhaps matching TRBD1 (5 bases). Deletions cut 1 base from V and 6 bases from J, with 18 bases between. There are 16 residues in the CDR3. Germline V CDR1 and CDR2: KGHSH, LQKENI. The CDR3 is CASSPQGIQERNGYTF. The CDR3 DNA follows: TGTGCCAGCTCACCACAGGGGATCCAAGAAAGGAATGGCTACACCTTC.

The chain joins TRBV27 to TRBJ2-1; maybe TRBD1 (5 bases). CDR3 length: 15 residues. Trimming cost V 3 bases and J 5 bases, with 14 bases left between them. The germline gives CDR1 MNHEY, CDR2 SMNVEV (reference sequence). The CDR3 reads CASSFDRPRDNEQFF. In DNA form, the CDR3 reads TGTGCCAGCAGTTTCGACCGCCCCAGGGACAATGAGCAGTTCTTC.

The chain joins TRBV13 to TRBJ2-1; TRBD2 aligns across 13 bases. Per the germline V gene, CDR1 is PRHDT and CDR2 is FYEKMQ (reference sequence). Trimming removed 4 bases from V and 2 bases from J; junction bases left unmatched: 11. The CDR3 runs to 19 residues. CDR3: CASSSTPSTSGRTYNEQFF. CDR3 DNA: TGTGCCAGCAGCTCCACCCCCTCGACTAGCGGGAGGACCTACAATGAGCAGTTCTTC.

The chain has TRBV18 and TRBJ2-3, with a possible D match to TRBD2 (6 bases). Germline V gene lookup returns CDR1 KGHSH and CDR2 LQKENI. The CDR3 is made up of 16 amino acids. The V end lost 4 bases, the J end lost 4 bases, and 18 bases lay between the germline ends. The CDR3, as DNA: TGTGCCAGCTCACTGGATCCTTTTGGAGGGGCAGATACGCAGTATTTT. This codes for CASSLDPFGGADTQYF.

This sequence joins TRBV20-1 and TRBJ1-2; 7 nucleotides agree with TRBD1. CDR1 DFQATT and CDR2 SNEGSKA come from the germline V gene (reference sequence). The trim removed 3 bases at V and 2 bases at J, leaving 6 bases unmatched. This CDR3 is built from 14 residues. CDR3 residues: CSASGGQWNYGYTF. DNA for the CDR3: TGCAGTGCTAGTGGGGGACAGTGGAACTATGGCTACACCTTC.

The genes are TRBV11-2 and TRBJ1-2, with D possibly matching TRBD1 (5 bases). The CDR3 has 13 residues. CDR1 and CDR2 from the germline V gene are SGHAT and FQNNGV. Trimming stripped 1 base from V and 2 bases from J, with 5 bases between. For the CDR3, the DNA is TGTGCCAGCAGCTTAGGGACAAACTATGGCTACACCTTC. As protein: CASSLGTNYGYTF.

This chain joins TRBV7-6 and TRBJ1-6; D is ambiguous. The CDR3 runs to 17 residues. Trimming left V 1 base short and J 4 bases short, with 14 bases between. Per germline, CDR1 SGHVS and CDR2 FNYEAQ. The CDR3, as DNA: TGTGCCAGCAGCTTAGGGACTCCCGAAGCGTATAATTCACCCCTCCACTTT. It translates to CASSLGTPEAYNSPLHF.

V gene TRBV7-8 combines with J gene TRBJ2-3, with TRBD2 matching 9 bases. The germline V gene has CDR1 SGHVS and CDR2 FQNEAQ. With V trimmed by 5 bases and J by 5 bases, 5 bases remained unmatched. The CDR3 covers 14 residues. The CDR3 nucleotides are TGTGCCAGCAGCCCTAGCGGGGTGAGAGATACGCAGTATTTT. Residues: CASSPSGVRDTQYF.

This clone has only a few counts. V is TRBV3-1 (or the pseudogene TRBV3-2) and J is TRBJ1-2, with D maybe TRBD1 (5 bases). V lost 4 bases and J lost 6, with 12 bases in between. This CDR3 has 13 amino acids. Germline lookup yields CDR1 LGHDT and CDR2 YNNKEL (reference sequence). The CDR3 region has the DNA TGTGCCAGCAGCCCCGGCGTCAGGGATGGCTACACCTTC. This encodes CASSPGVRDGYTF.

The rearrangement links TRBV2 to TRBJ1-5, with D possibly being TRBD1 (5 bases). Germline CDR1 SNHLY, CDR2 FYNNEI. The V end was cut by 3 bases, the J end by 6 bases, with 15 bases between. This CDR3 comprises 15 residues. In DNA form, the CDR3 reads TGTGCCAGCAGTGATTATCTTCAGGGATCTCAGCCCCAGCATTTT. Protein: CASSDYLQGSQPQHF.

This clone was picked up one time. This chain links TRBV5-1 with TRBJ1-1; D is unclear. V shed 1 base and J shed 7 bases, with 14 bases lying between them. The CDR3 runs to 14 residues. Germline CDR1 SGHRS, CDR2 YFSETQ. The CDR3 DNA sequence: TGCGCCAGCAGCTTGTTTAGGCAGGAAGGTGAAGCTTTCTTT. This gives the protein CASSLFRQEGEAFF.

The chain is built from TRBV9 and TRBJ2-2; TRBD1 matches 7 bases. The CDR3 is 15 residues long. Germline CDR1 SGDLS, CDR2 YYNGEE. V shed 0 bases and J 7 bases; nucleotides not matched to a gene: 6. The CDR3: CASSVARQGGGELFF. In DNA form, the CDR3 reads TGTGCCAGCAGCGTAGCCAGACAGGGTGGCGGGGAGCTGTTTTTT. The entire variable domain, with the rest obtained from reference TRBV9 and TRBJ2-2, is as follows: DSGVTQTPKHLITATGQRVTLRCSPRSGDLSVYWYQQSLDQGLQFLIQYYNGEERAKGNILERFSAQQFPDLHSELNLSSLELGDSALYFCASSVARQGGGELFFGEGSRLTVL.

This chain joins TRBV29-1 and TRBJ1-1; D is undetermined. CDR3 length equals 13 residues. V lost 0 bases, J lost 6 bases, and 11 bases lay in between. The germline V gene has CDR1 SQVTM and CDR2 ANQGSEA. The chain's CDR3 is CSVEEFVSAEAFF. The CDR3 DNA is TGCAGCGTTGAAGAATTCGTCAGTGCTGAAGCTTTCTTT.

V and J are TRBV11-3 and TRBJ2-1; TRBD2 aligns across 10 bases. CDR3 length: 15 residues. With 3 bases clipped from V and 5 bases from J, the junction kept 4 bases outside the gene matches. Germline lookup yields CDR1 SGHNT and CDR2 YENEEA. Written as DNA, the CDR3 is TGTGCCAGCAGCTTTGCTAGCGGGGGCAACAATGAGCAGTTCTTC. Protein sequence: CASSFASGGNNEQFF.